This TCR beta chain was documented in a study of vaccination and CD4 T cells after COVID-19. Across the study: Six males and four females, two Hispanic, made up the convalescents.

The Oncomine TCR Beta short-read assay was what sequenced the DNA obtained from cultured CD4+ T cells. Cultures of CD4+ T cells served as the source for extracting genomic DNA. TCRdb used MiXCR to reprocess the PCR reads, holding one entry per CDR3 protein. There are some 15,000 distinct CDR3 sequences in the sample; around a fifth occur only once, and around 10% lies in the top ten. The treatment here: approximately 9-day PBMC culture with coronavirus spike peptide pools or control peptides (ViraFEST assay). The CDR3 loop spans 13 amino acids. Trimming cost V 7 bases and J 7 bases, with 13 bases left between them. Germline V gene data show CDR1 as MNHNS and CDR2 as SASEGT. Notes on this clonotype: Antigen: not known.

The receptor comes from a human donor who received a COVID-19 vaccine. The sequenced sample was CD4+ T cells from blood, cultured in vitro, obtained before SARS-CoV-2 vaccination. V and J are TRBV6-1 and TRBJ1-4; TRBD1 is a possible D gene (5 bases). The CDR3, as DNA: TGTGCCAGCACCAGGGACGGGAGTGAAAAACTGTTTTTT. This encodes CASTRDGSEKLFF.